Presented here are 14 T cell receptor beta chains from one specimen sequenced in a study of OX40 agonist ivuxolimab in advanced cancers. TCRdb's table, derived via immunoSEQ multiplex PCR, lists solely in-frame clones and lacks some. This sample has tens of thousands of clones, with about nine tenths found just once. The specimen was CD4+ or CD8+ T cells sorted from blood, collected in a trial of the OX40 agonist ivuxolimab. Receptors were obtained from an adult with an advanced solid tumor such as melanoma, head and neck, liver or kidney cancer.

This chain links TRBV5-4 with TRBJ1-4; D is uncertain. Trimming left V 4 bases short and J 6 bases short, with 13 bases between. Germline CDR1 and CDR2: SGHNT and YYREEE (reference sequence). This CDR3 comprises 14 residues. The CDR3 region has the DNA TGTGCCAGCAGCACAAAAGTCAGTGATGAAAAACTGTTTTTT. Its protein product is CASSTKVSDEKLFF.

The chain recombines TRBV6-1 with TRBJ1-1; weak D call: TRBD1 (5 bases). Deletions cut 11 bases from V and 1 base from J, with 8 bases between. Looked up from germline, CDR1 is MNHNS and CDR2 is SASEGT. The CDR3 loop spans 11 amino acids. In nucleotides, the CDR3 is TGTGCCGCAGACAGGAACACTGAAGCTTTCTTT. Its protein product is CAADRNTEAFF.

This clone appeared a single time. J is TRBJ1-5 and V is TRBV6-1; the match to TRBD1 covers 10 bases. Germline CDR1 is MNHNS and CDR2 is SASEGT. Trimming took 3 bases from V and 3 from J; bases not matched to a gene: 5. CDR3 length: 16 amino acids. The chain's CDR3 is CASSDTGTGDNQPQHF. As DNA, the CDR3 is TGTGCCAGCAGTGATACCGGGACAGGGGACAATCAGCCCCAGCATTTT.

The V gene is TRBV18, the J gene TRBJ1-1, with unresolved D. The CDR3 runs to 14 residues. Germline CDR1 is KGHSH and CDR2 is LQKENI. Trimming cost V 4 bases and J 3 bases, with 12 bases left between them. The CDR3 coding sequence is TGTGCCAGCTCACACGACGCCAAGTACACTGAAGCTTTCTTT. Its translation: CASSHDAKYTEAFF.

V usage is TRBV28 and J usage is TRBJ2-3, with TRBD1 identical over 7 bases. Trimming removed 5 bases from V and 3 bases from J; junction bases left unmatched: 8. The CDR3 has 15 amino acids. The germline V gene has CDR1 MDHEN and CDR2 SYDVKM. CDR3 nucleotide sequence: TGTGCCAGCAGTAGCACAGGGGTGAGAACAGATACGCAGTATTTT. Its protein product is CASSSTGVRTDTQYF. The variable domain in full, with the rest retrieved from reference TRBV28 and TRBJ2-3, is DVKVTQSSRYLVKRTGEKVFLECVQDMDHENMFWYRQDPGLGLRLIYFSYDVKMKEKGDIPEGYSVSREKKERFSLILESASTNQTSMYLCASSSTGVRTDTQYFGPGTRLTVL.

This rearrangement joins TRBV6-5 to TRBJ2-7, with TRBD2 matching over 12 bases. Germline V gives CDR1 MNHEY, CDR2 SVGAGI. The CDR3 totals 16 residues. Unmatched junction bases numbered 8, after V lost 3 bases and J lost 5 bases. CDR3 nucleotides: TGTGCCAGCAGTTATGGCCTAGCGGGAGGGCCGAACGAGCAGTACTTC. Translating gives CASSYGLAGGPNEQYF.

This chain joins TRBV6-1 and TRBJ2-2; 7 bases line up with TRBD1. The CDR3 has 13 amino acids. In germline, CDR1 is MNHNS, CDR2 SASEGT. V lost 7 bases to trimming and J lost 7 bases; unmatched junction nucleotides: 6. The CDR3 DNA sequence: TGTGCCAGCAAACCAGGGGGACGCGGGGAGCTGTTTTTT. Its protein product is CASKPGGRGELFF.

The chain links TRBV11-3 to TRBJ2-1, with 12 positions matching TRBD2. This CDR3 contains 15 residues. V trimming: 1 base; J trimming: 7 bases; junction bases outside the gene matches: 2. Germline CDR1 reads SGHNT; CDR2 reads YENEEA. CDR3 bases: TGTGCCAGCAGCTTAGCGACTAGCGGGAGTAATGAGCAGTTCTTC. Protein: CASSLATSGSNEQFF.

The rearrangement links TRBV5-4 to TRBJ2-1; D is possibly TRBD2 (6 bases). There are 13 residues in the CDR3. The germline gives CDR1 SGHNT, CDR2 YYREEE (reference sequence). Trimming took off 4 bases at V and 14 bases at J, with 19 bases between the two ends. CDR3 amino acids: CASSLGHRDLKFF. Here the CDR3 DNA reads TGTGCCAGCAGCCTGGGGCACCGGGACTTAAAGTTCTTC.

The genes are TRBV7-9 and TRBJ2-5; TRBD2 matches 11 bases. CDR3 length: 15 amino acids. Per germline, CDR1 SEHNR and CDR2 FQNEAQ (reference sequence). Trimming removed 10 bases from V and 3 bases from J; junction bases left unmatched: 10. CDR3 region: CAITSGRRDEETQYF. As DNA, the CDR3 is TGTGCCATCACTAGCGGGAGAAGGGACGAAGAGACCCAGTACTTC.

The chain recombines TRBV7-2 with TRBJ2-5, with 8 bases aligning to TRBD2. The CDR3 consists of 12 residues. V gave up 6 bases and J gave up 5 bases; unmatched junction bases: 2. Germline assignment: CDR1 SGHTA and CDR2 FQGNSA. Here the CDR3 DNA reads TGTGCCAGCAGACGCGGGAGGGAGACCCAGTACTTC. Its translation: CASRRGRETQYF.

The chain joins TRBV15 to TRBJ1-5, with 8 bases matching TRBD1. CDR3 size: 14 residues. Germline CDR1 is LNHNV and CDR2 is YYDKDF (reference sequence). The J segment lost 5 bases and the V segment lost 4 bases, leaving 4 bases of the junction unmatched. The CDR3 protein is CATSTRQGYQPQHF. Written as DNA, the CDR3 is TGTGCCACCAGCACCCGACAGGGGTATCAGCCCCAGCATTTT.

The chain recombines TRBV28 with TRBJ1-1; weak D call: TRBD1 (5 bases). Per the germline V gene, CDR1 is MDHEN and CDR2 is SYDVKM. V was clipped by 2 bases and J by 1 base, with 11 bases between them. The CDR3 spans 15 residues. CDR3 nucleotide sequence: TGTGCCAGCAGTTTAGGAGACAGAGCGAACACTGAAGCTTTCTTT. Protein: CASSLGDRANTEAFF.

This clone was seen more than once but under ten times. CDR3 bases: TGTGCCACCCGCCGGGGCTTCTATGGCTACACCTTC. It encodes CATRRGFYGYTF. The chain is built from TRBV19 and TRBJ1-2, with D perhaps matching TRBD1 (5 bases). Trimming left V 10 bases short and J 4 bases short, with 13 bases between. Germline lookup yields CDR1 LNHDA and CDR2 SQIVND (reference sequence). The CDR3 runs to 12 residues.